This TCR beta chain was sequenced during a study of T cells in Graves' hyperthyroidism and ophthalmopathy. Study-wide results and limits: The authors' 13 V-J model separated ophthalmopathy from stable hyperthyroidism.

RNA transcripts served as the template for amplifying TCR beta CDR3 regions. In the first-round RT-PCR of the TCR CDR3, the HTBI primer set was used. TCRdb reprocessed the multiplex PCR reads via MiXCR and lists one record per CDR3 protein. The top ten hold 40% to 45% of the sample, which has 350,000 to 400,000 distinct CDR3 sequences, approximately 18% seen once. Unmatched junction bases numbered 8, after V lost 0 bases and J lost 1 base. The CDR3 runs to 18 residues. The germline V gene encodes CDR1 ENHRY and CDR2 SYGVKD. This clonotype was recorded a few times. Its antigen is not known. Material for sequencing was blood. This receptor was obtained from a man aged 18 to 29 with Graves' ophthalmopathy. This chain joins TRBV10-3 and TRBJ2-3; 9 positions match TRBD2. CDR3 in amino acids: CAISESWASGEGTDTQYF. DNA for the CDR3: TGTGCCATCAGTGAGTCTTGGGCTAGCGGGGAGGGCACAGATACGCAGTATTTT.